The sequence of this TCR beta chain was determined in a study of radiotherapy plus CTLA-4 blockade in lung cancer. Study conclusions and caveats: In blood, TCR clones derived from the tumor expanded after radiotherapy plus ipilimumab. The best predictor of response was reported to be early blood T cell clone dynamics, with interferon-beta.

With 4 bases removed from V and 6 bases from J, the gap between germline ends came to 22 bases. There are 17 residues in the CDR3. CDR1 is SGHRS, CDR2 YFSETQ, per germline. Each patient with chemo-refractory metastatic non-small-cell lung cancer was treated with focal radiation plus CTLA-4 blockade using ipilimumab. Profiling relied on immunoSEQ multiplex PCR, and the TCRdb table lists in-frame clones only, not all of them. The repertoire holds some 64,000 clones, with 77% as singletons. Of note for this clone: No antigen is known for it.

The chain carries TRBV5-1 and TRBJ2-2, with a tentative D call TRBD1 (6 bases). The input for sequencing was peripheral blood, taken from a patient treated with radiotherapy plus ipilimumab. The TCR sequence derives from a human donor with non-small cell lung cancer who had a complete response to radiotherapy plus ipilimumab. The CDR3 loop reads CASSPPAAGVGAGELFF. For the CDR3, the DNA is TGCGCCAGCAGCCCCCCAGCGGCAGGGGTGGGGGCCGGGGAGCTGTTTTTT.